This T cell receptor (beta chain) appears in the sequencing data of a study of shared clonotypes between healthy human individuals. Recent vaccinations or acute infections were absent in the healthy HIV-negative adult donors. Concerning this clone itself: No antigen is known for it.

The CDR3 consists of 16 residues. With 6 bases clipped from V and 4 bases from J, the junction kept 13 bases outside the gene matches. The germline CDR1 and CDR2 sequences are MDHEN and SYDVKM. Whole-study results and caveats: Generally, estimated richness proved larger in naive subsets than it did in memory subsets.

Template for every sorted-subset replicate PCR totaled approximately 0.2 ug DNA, 30,000 to 35,000 T cell genomes. Libraries were prepared by immunoSEQ multiplex PCR; TCRdb keeps only in-frame clonotypes and omits some of them. Here the sample spans roughly 2,300,000 clones, around 92% being singletons. The sequence was obtained from a man between 18 and 29 years old in good health. Some clones in this sample may be carry-over from other donors' samples. Sequenced input: naive CD4+ T cells from PBMCs. Stated subset: CD45RA+ positively selected. The chain has TRBV28 and TRBJ1-2; the match to TRBD1 covers 8 bases. This CDR3 is CASSLTGERISYGYTF. The DNA for the CDR3 is TGTGCCAGCAGCCTGACAGGGGAGCGGATTTCCTATGGCTACACCTTC.